Listed below are T cell receptor beta chains from one sample, sequenced in a study of T cell responses to AZD1222 COVID-19 vaccine. Assay used: immunoSEQ multiplex PCR; TCRdb lists only in-frame clones, some missing. The sample comprises roughly 98,000 clones, less than 85% of which are singletons, and approximately 15% rests with the top ten. The sequencing here drew on peripheral blood, taken 28 days after the second AZD1222 dose. The source of these receptors is an adult who received the AZD1222 COVID-19 vaccine. The CDR3 runs from the conserved cysteine through the conserved F or W. The D gene is left open where the match is weak. Size tells how often a clone was seen (once, few, many) or the class of an expanded clone, and some rows leave it out.

TRBJ1-5 TRBV30 . . CAWSVRYQGGQPQHF TGTGCCTGGAGTGTACGATACCAAGGCGGTCAGCCCCAGCATTTT
TRBJ1-2 TRBV4-1 TRBD1 . CASSQTGGGSYGYTF TGCGCCAGCAGCCAAACAGGGGGCGGAAGCTATGGCTACACCTTC
TRBJ1-2 TRBV7-9 TRBD1 few CASSLAPRGRLYGYTF TGTGCCAGCAGCCTCGCCCCCAGGGGGCGACTTTATGGCTACACCTTC
TRBJ1-6 TRBV11-2 . . CASSSRVDSPLHF TGTGCCAGCAGCTCTAGGGTGGATTCACCCCTCCACTTT
TRBJ2-2 TRBV11-2 TRBD1 few CASSLQGADTGELFF TGTGCCAGCAGCTTACAGGGGGCTGACACCGGGGAGCTGTTTTTT
TRBJ2-1 TRBV18 TRBD2 once CASSPAGTSGINEQFF TGTGCCAGCTCACCAGCCGGGACTAGCGGGATCAATGAGCAGTTCTTC
TRBJ2-1 TRBV7-2 TRBD2 . CASSRTSGGDNEQFF TGTGCCAGCAGCAGAACGAGCGGGGGGGACAATGAGCAGTTCTTC
TRBJ2-2 TRBV3-1/TRBV3-2 . . CASSQDLGTGELFF TGTGCCAGCAGCCAAGATCTTGGCACCGGGGAGCTGTTTTTT
TRBJ2-3 TRBV21-1 . . CASSKSPTGVTDTQYF TGTGCCAGCAGCAAATCTCCGACAGGGGTGACAGATACGCAGTATTTT
TRBJ1-2 TRBV27 TRBD1 . CASRLTGGEGYTF TGTGCCAGCAGACTAACAGGGGGTGAGGGCTACACCTTC
TRBJ1-1 TRBV10-3 . once CAISESRSEAFF TGTGCCATCAGTGAGTCTAGGTCTGAAGCTTTCTTT
TRBJ2-1 TRBV11-1 . . CASSLEGGRVEQFF TGTGCCAGCAGCTTAGAAGGCGGCCGCGTCGAGCAGTTCTTC
TRBJ1-1 TRBV14 . . CASSQEVRRNTEAFF TGTGCCAGCAGCCAAGAAGTTCGCAGGAACACTGAAGCTTTCTTT
TRBJ1-6 TRBV25-1 TRBD1 . CASSRQGSPLHF TGTGCCAGCAGTCGACAGGGTTCACCCCTCCACTTT
TRBJ1-6 TRBV28 . . CASSPPGFRSPLHF TGTGCCAGTTCCCCACCGGGGTTTCGGTCACCCCTCCACTTT
TRBJ1-2 TRBV9 . . CASTPSPGTTSNYGYTF TGTGCCAGCACCCCTTCCCCTGGGACTACCTCTAACTATGGCTACACCTTC
TRBJ1-2 TRBV20-1 TRBD1 . CSASWDRGILNYGYTF TGCAGTGCTAGTTGGGACAGGGGAATTTTAAACTATGGCTACACCTTC
TRBJ1-1 TRBV29-1 . . CSGRGRLVTEAFF TGCAGCGGTAGGGGGAGGCTGGTAACTGAAGCTTTCTTT
TRBJ2-7 TRBV12-3/TRBV12-4 . few CASRRGPYEQYF TGTGCCAGCAGACGGGGCCCTTACGAGCAGTACTTC
TRBJ1-2 TRBV19 . once CASSIGTPAAIYGYTF TGTGCCAGTAGTATAGGGACACCGGCCGCGATCTATGGCTACACCTTC
TRBJ1-5 TRBV29-1 . . CSVAGSLNQPQHF TGCAGCGTTGCAGGGTCCCTTAATCAGCCCCAGCATTTT
TRBJ2-1 TRBV10-3 TRBD2 . CAIAPGGEQFF TGTGCCATCGCCCCGGGAGGTGAGCAGTTCTTC
TRBJ1-2 TRBV10-2 . few CASSTDSYGYTF TGCGCCAGCAGTACGGACAGCTATGGCTACACCTTC
TRBJ1-1 TRBV28 . . CASSQNTEAFF TGTGCCAGCAGCCAGAACACTGAAGCTTTCTTT
TRBJ2-1 TRBV19 TRBD1 . CASSLDRDRRSNEQFF TGTGCCAGTAGTCTTGACCGGGACAGGCGGTCCAATGAGCAGTTCTTC
TRBJ2-2 TRBV7-2 . . CASSARGGPGELFF TGTGCCAGCAGCGCCCGAGGGGGGCCCGGGGAGCTGTTTTTT
TRBJ2-3 TRBV5-1 . . CASSLAARPSTDTQYF TGCGCCAGCAGCTTGGCCGCAAGGCCCAGCACAGATACGCAGTATTTT
TRBJ2-1 TRBV2 . . CASSPWSSYNEQFF TGTGCCAGCAGCCCCTGGAGCTCCTACAATGAGCAGTTCTTC
TRBJ2-7 TRBV7-2 TRBD2 . CASSSNRGAYEQYF TGTGCCAGCAGCTCCAACCGGGGGGCCTACGAGCAGTACTTC
TRBJ2-3 TRBV2 TRBD2 . CASSETGTRNSDTQYF TGTGCCAGCAGTGAGACCGGGACTAGGAATTCAGATACGCAGTATTTT
TRBJ2-7 TRBV5-1 . . CASTPFERSYEQYF TGCGCCAGCACCCCTTTCGAGAGGTCCTACGAGCAGTACTTC
TRBJ1-2 TRBV12-3/TRBV12-4 TRBD1 . CASTKGTDYGYTF TGTGCCAGCACCAAAGGGACAGACTATGGCTACACCTTC
TRBJ1-6 TRBV4-1 TRBD1 . CASRYTTGGNSPLHF TGCGCCAGCAGATATACAACAGGGGGCAACTCACCCCTCCACTTT
TRBJ2-5 TRBV20-1 . . CSASSGLETQYF TGCAGTGCTAGTTCAGGGCTCGAGACCCAGTACTTC
TRBJ1-3 TRBV6-6 . . CASSYEGSGNTIYF TGTGCCAGCAGTTACGAGGGGAGCGGAAACACCATATATTTT
TRBJ2-2 TRBV2 . few CASSALTGELFF TGTGCCAGCAGCGCTCTTACCGGAGAGCTGTTTTTT
TRBJ1-3 TRBV6-5 . . CASRPGYSGNTIYF TGTGCCAGCAGACCGGGTTACTCTGGAAACACCATATATTTT
TRBJ2-2 TRBV7-2 . . CASSQGWARKGSGELFF TGTGCCAGCAGCCAAGGGTGGGCCCGTAAAGGGTCCGGGGAGCTGTTTTTT
TRBJ2-1 TRBV4-3 . . CASSLETLSYNEQFF TGCGCCAGCAGCCTCGAAACGTTGTCCTACAATGAGCAGTTCTTC
TRBJ2-5 TRBV18 TRBD2 . CASSPPGQRGYFETQYF TGTGCCAGCTCACCACCGGGGCAGCGGGGGTATTTCGAGACCCAGTACTTC
TRBJ2-3 TRBV7-3 . few CASSLRGGQGTDTQYF TGTGCCAGCAGCTTAAGGGGGGGACAGGGCACAGATACGCAGTATTTT
TRBJ2-3 TRBV6-5 . . CASSYGSSTDTQYF TGTGCCAGCAGTTATGGGTCCAGCACAGATACGCAGTATTTT
TRBJ1-5 TRBV27 . . CASSSFREVGQPQHF TGTGCCAGCAGTTCCTTCAGGGAGGTGGGTCAGCCCCAGCATTTT
TRBJ1-2 TRBV7-2 TRBD1 . CASSLARTGNGYTF TGTGCCAGCAGCTTAGCGCGGACAGGGAATGGCTACACCTTC
TRBJ2-1 TRBV5-1 . . CASSLDGSGSYNEQFF TGCGCCAGCAGCTTGGACGGGAGTGGGTCCTACAATGAGCAGTTCTTC
TRBJ1-1 TRBV27 . . CASRPRPKNTEAFF TGTGCCAGCCGCCCACGGCCGAAGAACACTGAAGCTTTCTTT
TRBJ2-7 TRBV6-5 . . CASSYSGVSYEQYF TGTGCCAGCAGTTACTCCGGGGTCTCCTACGAGCAGTACTTC
TRBJ1-2 TRBV19 . few CASSISGPNYGYTF TGTGCCAGTAGTATTTCGGGCCCTAACTATGGCTACACCTTC
TRBJ2-3 TRBV9 TRBD2 . CASSATAGRTDTQYF TGTGCCAGCAGCGCCACAGCGGGACGCACAGATACGCAGTATTTT
TRBJ1-1 TRBV9 . once CASSVGQAEAFF TGTGCCAGCAGCGTAGGTCAAGCAGAAGCTTTCTTT
TRBJ2-1 TRBV4-3 TRBD2 . CASSQDRLAFSEQFF TGCGCCAGCAGCCAAGATCGACTAGCTTTTAGTGAGCAGTTCTTC
TRBJ2-1 TRBV7-2 TRBD2 . CASSFSGTYNEQFF TGTGCCAGCAGCTTCAGCGGGACCTACAATGAGCAGTTCTTC